The count of the clone carrying this T cell receptor (beta chain) is one. The antigen is not known. V dropped 3 bases and J dropped 4; count of bases not matched to a gene: 2. Per germline, CDR1 MNHNS and CDR2 SASEGT. The CDR3 totals 13 residues. Clones were read by immunoSEQ multiplex PCR, and TCRdb kept only the in-frame ones, dropping some. The sample lists approximately 150,000 clones, approximately 90% occurring once. This record comes from a study of T cell responses to AZD1222 COVID-19 vaccine. General study findings and limits: Spike regions recognized by vaccine-associated CD4 TCRs spanned the protein, led by 160-218 and 743-854. Donors skewed white British and female; clonal diversity was possibly underestimated. Baseline testing showed seropositivity in only a handful of AZD1222 recipients. Sampling that yielded the repertoires occurred only after the peak T cell response.

This sequence originates from an adult who received the AZD1222 COVID-19 vaccine. The specimen was peripheral blood, collected 28 days after the second AZD1222 dose. The rearrangement joins TRBV6-1 to TRBJ1-1, with TRBD1 matching over 7 bases. CDR3 sequence (DNA): TGTGCCAGCAGTGAGACAGGGTCCACTGAAGCTTTCTTT. It translates to CASSETGSTEAFF.